The rows below give T cell receptor beta chains drawn from one sample of a study of Graves' ophthalmopathy and Graves' hyperthyroidism. TCRdb re-analysed the multiplex PCR reads in MiXCR, keeping a single row per CDR3 protein. The table includes roughly 400,000 distinct CDR3 sequences, 15% to 19% detected once. Sample: peripheral blood. All receptors come from a woman between 18 and 30 years old with stable Graves' hyperthyroidism. Both conserved end residues are part of each CDR3. A D gene is named only where the DNA matches it firmly. Size is stated for part of the rows, as once, few or many counts, or as a class when the clone is expanded.

cdr3_aa cdr3_nt d_call clone_size j_call v_call
CASSGGASTQYF TGTGCCAGCAGCGGGGGGGCCTCAACCCAGTACTTC - - TRBJ2-5 TRBV7-2
CSVEGGAGYTF TGCAGCGTTGAAGGGGGGGCGGGCTACACCTTC - many TRBJ1-2 TRBV29-1
CASSYGGQHSGANVLTF TGTGCCAGCAGTTACGGGGGACAGCACTCTGGGGCCAACGTCCTGACTTTC - - TRBJ2-6 TRBV12-3/TRBV12-4
CASSVGLQNNSPLHF TGTGCCAGCAGCGTAGGGCTACAGAATAATTCACCCCTCCACTTT - few TRBJ1-6 TRBV9
CSAPDRGRGNTEAFF TGCAGTGCACCCGACAGGGGGCGGGGGAACACTGAAGCTTTCTTT TRBD1 many TRBJ1-1 TRBV20-1
CASSLWVDWYYNSPLHF TGTGCCAGCAGTTTATGGGTTGATTGGTACTATAATTCACCCCTCCACTTT - many TRBJ1-6 TRBV12-3/TRBV12-4
CASSSRVNEQYF TGTGCCAGCAGTTCCAGGGTGAACGAGCAGTACTTC - many TRBJ2-7 TRBV27
CASSVPRDYALLNTGELFF TGTGCCAGCAGTGTACCCCGGGACTATGCGCTCCTCAACACCGGGGAGCTGTTTTTT TRBD2 many TRBJ2-2 TRBV6-4
CASTNPAGGYTF TGTGCCAGCACCAACCCCGCGGGGGGCTACACCTTC - many TRBJ1-2 TRBV6-2/TRBV6-3
CASRVGTGNYGYTF TGTGCCAGCAGAGTAGGGACAGGAAACTATGGCTACACCTTC TRBD1 few TRBJ1-2 TRBV2
CSATGTSGNQPQHF TGCAGTGCAACCGGGACCTCAGGCAATCAGCCCCAGCATTTT - - TRBJ1-5 TRBV20-1
CASGTALSNSYEQYF TGTGCCAGCGGGACAGCTCTCTCAAATTCCTACGAGCAGTACTTC TRBD1 - TRBJ2-7 TRBV2
CASRDHGTGETQYF TGTGCCAGCAGGGACCACGGGACGGGTGAGACCCAGTACTTC - many TRBJ2-5 TRBV3-1
CSVGTGSGGTEAFF TGCAGCGTGGGGACAGGGTCAGGTGGCACTGAAGCTTTCTTT TRBD1 many TRBJ1-1 TRBV29-1
CASGSPRWQGLNYGYTF TGCGCCAGCGGGTCCCCACGGTGGCAGGGATTGAACTATGGCTACACCTTC - many TRBJ1-2 TRBV5-1
CATRAATNTEAFF TGTGCCACCCGGGCAGCGACGAACACTGAAGCTTTCTTT - - TRBJ1-1 TRBV15
CASSEQFLLNTEAFF TGTGCCAGCAGTGAACAGTTTCTTTTGAACACTGAAGCTTTCTTT - few TRBJ1-1 TRBV2
CATSPLGGQPQHF TGTGCCACTTCTCCATTGGGCGGTCAGCCCCAGCATTTT - many TRBJ1-5 TRBV24-1
CASREPGTGGYTF TGTGCCAGCAGGGAACCCGGGACAGGTGGCTACACCTTC TRBD1 many TRBJ1-2 TRBV3-1
CASSVEGRGQGEQYF TGTGCCAGCAGCGTGGAGGGCAGGGGGCAGGGGGAGCAGTACTTC TRBD1 - TRBJ2-7 TRBV9
CASSPRTDGYTF TGTGCCAGCAGCCCCCGGACAGATGGCTACACCTTC - many TRBJ1-2 TRBV7-2
CASSFDRDVGNTIYF TGCGCCAGCAGCTTCGACCGGGACGTTGGAAACACCATATATTTT - - TRBJ1-3 TRBV4-1
CASSFHSGIGETQYF TGTGCCAGCAGCTTCCACTCAGGGATAGGAGAGACCCAGTACTTC - - TRBJ2-5 TRBV7-8
CSASVLAGIGEQYF TGCAGTGCGTCCGTACTAGCGGGGATTGGGGAGCAGTACTTC TRBD2 many TRBJ2-7 TRBV20-1
CASSRDRWDEQYF TGTGCCAGCAGCCGGGACAGGTGGGACGAGCAGTACTTC TRBD1 many TRBJ2-7 TRBV6-1
CASYGGASSGANVLTF TGCGCCAGCTACGGCGGGGCAAGCTCTGGGGCCAACGTCCTGACTTTC - few TRBJ2-6 TRBV5-1
CASSRTEFREAFF TGTGCCAGCAGCCGTACAGAGTTCCGTGAAGCTTTCTTT - many TRBJ1-1 TRBV12-3/TRBV12-4
CASSFGTGGRFQETQYF TGCGCCAGCAGCTTCGGGACAGGGGGCCGATTCCAAGAGACCCAGTACTTC TRBD1 many TRBJ2-5 TRBV5-1
CASKIRGLMNTEAFF TGTGCCAGCAAAATACGGGGACTGATGAACACTGAAGCTTTCTTT - many TRBJ1-1 TRBV12-3/TRBV12-4
CASSSRLRNTEAFF TGTGCCAGTAGTTCCCGGCTGAGGAACACTGAAGCTTTCTTT - many TRBJ1-1 TRBV19
CASSIRRSGNTIYF TGTGCCAGTAGTATACGCCGTTCTGGAAACACCATATATTTT - many TRBJ1-3 TRBV19
CASRDSTEAFF TGTGCCAGCCGGGACAGCACTGAAGCTTTCTTT TRBD1 many TRBJ1-1 TRBV6-5
CASSSPGTGVYEQYF TGTGCCAGCAGCTCCCCTGGGACAGGGGTATACGAGCAGTACTTC TRBD1 - TRBJ2-7 TRBV7-8
CASSFLDRVYEQYF TGTGCCAGCAGTTTCCTGGACAGGGTTTACGAGCAGTACTTC TRBD1 few TRBJ2-7 TRBV27
CASSTGGIGYEQYF TGTGCCAGCTCCACAGGGGGTATTGGATACGAGCAGTACTTC TRBD1 - TRBJ2-7 TRBV12-3/TRBV12-4
CANSTSWGAEAFF TGTGCCAACAGTACCAGTTGGGGCGCTGAAGCTTTCTTT - many TRBJ1-1 TRBV27
CASSLRGAPLHF TGTGCCAGCAGCTTAAGGGGGGCACCCCTCCACTTT - many TRBJ1-6 TRBV7-2
CSAYPIGAEKWGYTF TGCAGTGCTTACCCAATTGGGGCGGAAAAGTGGGGCTACACCTTC - many TRBJ1-2 TRBV20-1
CASRVWDRGNTGELFF TGTGCCAGCAGAGTATGGGACAGGGGAAACACCGGGGAGCTGTTTTTT TRBD1 many TRBJ2-2 TRBV6-1
CASSLRQGPGELFF TGCGCCAGCAGCTTGAGACAGGGTCCCGGGGAGCTGTTTTTT TRBD1 many TRBJ2-2 TRBV5-1
CASRKNRDYEQYF TGTGCCAGCAGAAAAAATCGGGACTACGAGCAGTACTTC - once TRBJ2-7 TRBV25-1
CASSLGFRKETQYF TGTGCCAGCAGCTTAGGATTCAGAAAAGAGACCCAGTACTTC - - TRBJ2-5 TRBV7-2
CASSLRAVQGTEAFF TGTGCCAGCAGTTTAAGGGCCGTTCAGGGCACTGAAGCTTTCTTT - many TRBJ1-1 TRBV27
CAWTSSYNSPLHF TGTGCCTGGACTAGCTCCTATAATTCACCCCTCCACTTT - - TRBJ1-6 TRBV30
CASSLNPRAGGELFF TGTGCCAGCAGTTTAAACCCTAGGGCAGGCGGGGAGCTGTTTTTT - - TRBJ2-2 TRBV12-3/TRBV12-4
CASSIGSVSYGYTF TGTGCCAGTAGTATAGGGTCCGTGAGCTATGGCTACACCTTC - - TRBJ1-2 TRBV19
CASSPGLGDRYEQYF TGTGCCAGCAGCCCCGGTTTGGGGGATCGGTACGAGCAGTACTTC - - TRBJ2-7 TRBV9
CASSPPGGASPLHF TGCGCCAGCAGTCCCCCGGGTGGGGCTTCACCCCTCCACTTT - many TRBJ1-6 TRBV10-2
CASSSDNGFEAFF TGCGCCAGCAGCTCCGATAACGGATTTGAAGCTTTCTTT - many TRBJ1-1 TRBV5-1
CASSIDLYRGTSGANVLTF TGTGCCAGTAGTATAGATCTTTACAGGGGCACGTCTGGGGCCAACGTCCTGACTTTC TRBD1 many TRBJ2-6 TRBV19
CASSPDRVNQPQHF TGTGCCAGTAGCCCGGACAGGGTCAATCAGCCCCAGCATTTT TRBD1 many TRBJ1-5 TRBV19
CASSYERPPAGELFF TGTGCCAGCAGTTACGAGAGGCCTCCTGCCGGGGAGCTGTTTTTT - many TRBJ2-2 TRBV6-2/TRBV6-3